This passage covers 29 T cell receptor beta chains from one sample sequenced in a study of shared T cell receptors in the human thymus. Sequencing used immunoSEQ multiplex PCR; TCRdb keeps in-frame clones, though not all of them. This sample has around 730,000 clones; approximately 85% occur once, and the top ten carry 0.008% to 0.011%. These data were likewise used in another study, on human thymus T cells.

Sequencing was done on a sample of thymocytes. The receptors derive from a girl under three years old with a congenital heart defect.

V gene TRBV2 combines with J gene TRBJ1-2; D gene uncertain. Germline V gives CDR1 SNHLY, CDR2 FYNNEI. V lost 3 bases and J 6 bases, leaving 11 bases between the germline ends. The CDR3 runs 13 residues. CDR3 bases: TGTGCCAGCAGTGACCGGGGTTTCAATGGCTACACCTTC. It yields the protein CASSDRGFNGYTF. Supplemented by reference TRBV2 and TRBJ1-2, the full variable domain reads EPEVTQTPSHQVTQMGQEVILRCVPISNHLYFYWYRQILGQKVEFLVSFYNNEISEKSEIFDDQFSVERPDGSNFTLKIRSTKLEDSAMYFCASSDRGFNGYTFGSGTRLTVV.

The chain carries TRBV7-9 and TRBJ1-2; a possible D gene is TRBD1 (5 bases). The CDR3 sequence is 16 residues long. The V gene's germline CDR1 is SEHNR and CDR2 FQNEAQ (reference sequence). V was clipped by 3 bases and J by 0 bases, with 14 bases between them. The CDR3 DNA reads TGTGCCAGCAGCTTGGCGTCGGGGGAGGCTAACTATGGCTACACCTTC. It translates to CASSLASGEANYGYTF. Together with reference TRBV7-9 and TRBJ1-2, the CDR3 gives the full variable domain: DTGVSQNPRHKITKRGQNVTFRCDPISEHNRLYWYRQTLGQGPEFLTYFQNEAQLEKSRLLSDRFSAERPKGSFSTLEIQRTEQGDSAMYLCASSLASGEANYGYTFGSGTRLTVV.

The chain is built from TRBV27 and TRBJ2-7; tentative D call: TRBD2 (6 bases). The V end lost 5 bases, the J end lost 5 bases, and 10 bases lay between the germline ends. This CDR3 has 12 amino acids. Germline V gives CDR1 MNHEY, CDR2 SMNVEV (reference sequence). This CDR3 reads CASSPPGDEQYF. CDR3 bases: TGTGCCAGCAGTCCCCCGGGGGACGAGCAGTACTTC.

The rearrangement links TRBV11-2 to TRBJ1-6; a weak D match, TRBD1 (5 bases). This CDR3 is 15 amino acids long. Germline values: CDR1 SGHAT, CDR2 FQNNGV. V lost 4 bases and J lost 12, with 19 bases in between. CDR3 bases: TGTGCCAGCAGCTCGACCCCCACCAGGGCGCAACCCCTCCACTTT. Translation gives CASSSTPTRAQPLHF.

A remark on this clone: This CDR3 is also generated by other DNA sequences in the sample. The chain has TRBV4-3 and TRBJ1-1, with a tentative D call TRBD1 (5 bases). Trimming removed 0 bases at V and 1 base at J, with 6 bases between. The CDR3 runs to 14 residues. CDR1 is LGHNA, CDR2 YSLEER, per germline. CDR3 DNA sequence: TGCGCCAGCAGCCAAGACAGGGAGAACACTGAAGCTTTCTTT. Translating gives CASSQDRENTEAFF.

This clone was counted a single time. The V call is TRBV4-1, the J call TRBJ2-1; unclear D gene. V was shortened by 0 bases and J by 4 bases, with 31 bases between the two germline ends. The length of the CDR3 is 22 residues. Germline CDR1 reads MGHRA; CDR2 reads YSYEKL. The CDR3 sequence: CASSQDRGVWPDQNPYYNEQFF. The CDR3 DNA follows: TGCGCCAGCAGCCAAGATCGAGGCGTATGGCCAGACCAGAATCCCTATTACAATGAGCAGTTCTTC.

The chain couples TRBV27 to TRBJ1-2; possibly TRBD1 for D (6 bases). CDR1 MNHEY and CDR2 SMNVEV come from the germline V gene (reference sequence). Trimming cost V 6 bases and J 3 bases, with 14 bases left between them. This CDR3 region has 14 residues. CDR3 amino acids: CASRGGDKYYGYTF. The CDR3 DNA sequence: TGTGCCAGCAGGGGGGGGGACAAGTACTATGGCTACACCTTC.

The chain employs TRBV9 and TRBJ2-1; 10 bases agree with TRBD2. This CDR3 comprises 19 residues. The germline V gene has CDR1 SGDLS and CDR2 YYNGEE. The ends lost 3 bases at V and 1 base at J; junction bases unmatched: 13. The chain's CDR3 is CASSAYQDSGGPSYNEQFF. In DNA, the CDR3 is TGTGCCAGCAGCGCCTACCAGGATAGCGGGGGGCCTTCCTACAATGAGCAGTTCTTC. The entire variable domain, with the rest obtained from reference TRBV9 and TRBJ2-1, is as follows: DSGVTQTPKHLITATGQRVTLRCSPRSGDLSVYWYQQSLDQGLQFLIQYYNGEERAKGNILERFSAQQFPDLHSELNLSSLELGDSALYFCASSAYQDSGGPSYNEQFFGPGTRLTVL.

The chain combines TRBV7-9 with TRBJ1-2; TRBD1 agrees at 8 bases. Germline-derived CDR1 and CDR2 are SEHNR and FQNEAQ (reference sequence). The CDR3 covers 17 residues. The V and J ends lost 2 bases and 3 bases, in that order; junction bases with no gene match: 11. The CDR3 DNA reads TGTGCCAGCAGCTTAAGTTCGGGCAGGGGGCTAGACTATGGCTACACCTTC. Amino acids: CASSLSSGRGLDYGYTF.

The gene calls are TRBV5-1 and TRBJ1-2; possibly TRBD1 for D (5 bases). There are 14 residues in the CDR3. Trimming removed 1 base at V and 3 bases at J, with 10 bases between. The germline CDR1 and CDR2 sequences are SGHRS and YFSETQ. The CDR3 region has the DNA TGCGCCAGCAGCTTGAGGGGATTCGACTATGGCTACACCTTC. Protein sequence: CASSLRGFDYGYTF.

The chain employs TRBV29-1 and TRBJ1-1; weak D call: TRBD1 (6 bases). This CDR3 spans 15 amino acids. V gave up 7 bases and J gave up 8 bases, with 26 bases separating them. Germline CDR1 and CDR2: SQVTM and ANQGSEA. The CDR3 region has the DNA TGCAGCGCCTCCCGCCCCCGGGACACCTTTGGGGAAGCTTTCTTT. Encoded protein: CSASRPRDTFGEAFF.

The J gene is TRBJ2-7, the V gene TRBV11-3; TRBD1 matches 7 bases. V lost 5 bases, J lost 3 bases, and 4 bases stayed unmatched. The CDR3 is 13 amino acids. Germline V gene lookup returns CDR1 SGHNT and CDR2 YENEEA. As DNA, the CDR3 is TGTGCCAGCAGCGGGACAGATGGCTACGAGCAGTACTTC. It is translated as CASSGTDGYEQYF. Full variable domain (outside the CDR3, taken from reference TRBV11-3 and TRBJ2-7): EAGVVQSPRYKIIEKKQPVAFWCNPISGHNTLYWYLQNLGQGPELLIRYENEEAVDDSQLPKDRFSAERLKGVDSTLKIQPAELGDSAVYLCASSGTDGYEQYFGPGTRLTVT.

The genes are TRBV7-9 and TRBJ2-3, with D unclear. Per the germline V gene, CDR1 is SEHNR and CDR2 is FQNEAQ (reference sequence). The CDR3 extends over 15 amino acids. Trimming cost V 3 bases and J 0 bases, with 10 bases left between them. This CDR3 is CASSLTRPSTDTQYF. In DNA, the CDR3 is TGTGCCAGCAGCTTGACACGTCCTAGCACAGATACGCAGTATTTT.

CDR3 sequence (DNA): TGTGCCGGAGGCGGGGGGAAACAGCCCCAGCATTTT. Translating it yields CAGGGGKQPQHF. This rearrangement joins TRBV6-6 to TRBJ1-5, with D possibly matching TRBD1 (5 bases). CDR1 is MNHNY, CDR2 SVGAGI, per germline (reference sequence). The CDR3 is 12 residues long. V lost 11 bases and J 7 bases, leaving 15 bases between the germline ends.

V and J are TRBV11-1 and TRBJ1-5; D ambiguous. V lost 1 base and J 9 bases, leaving 7 bases between the germline ends. Germline values: CDR1 SGHAT, CDR2 FQDESV (reference sequence). The length of the CDR3 is 12 residues. CDR3 nucleotide sequence: TGTGCCAGCAGCTTAGTCGGTGGGCCCCAGCATTTT. Translating gives CASSLVGGPQHF.

V usage is TRBV7-9 and J usage is TRBJ2-1; 12 nucleotides agree with TRBD2. The trim removed 5 bases at V and 6 bases at J, leaving 17 bases unmatched. The CDR3 contains 19 residues. CDR1 and CDR2 (germline): SEHNR, FQNEAQ (reference sequence). CDR3 nucleotides: TGTGCCAGCAGCCCCCCCTCCCCTCTAGCGGGGGGGTTGGGCAATGAGCAGTTCTTC. This encodes CASSPPSPLAGGLGNEQFF.

This clone was detected only once. The rearrangement uses TRBV23-1 and TRBJ1-2, with D maybe TRBD1 (5 bases). TRBV23-1 is an open reading frame whose function is uncertain. Trimming shortened V by 0 bases and J by 6 bases, and 14 bases separated the two germline ends. The CDR3 contains 15 residues. The CDR3 region is CASSQSADSSHGYTF. The CDR3 DNA follows: TGCGCCAGCAGTCAATCCGCTGACAGTTCTCATGGCTACACCTTC.

The V call is TRBV10-2, the J call TRBJ2-1, with a weak D call TRBD1 (5 bases). CDR3 length: 14 amino acids. CDR1 is WSHSY, CDR2 SAAADI, per germline. The germline V and J ends were trimmed by 4 bases and 5 bases, with 12 bases remaining between them. The CDR3 DNA sequence: TGCGCCAGCAGTGCCAGCAAGGGGCACAATGAGCAGTTCTTC. It translates to CASSASKGHNEQFF.

The chain links TRBV2 to TRBJ2-7; 9 bases fit TRBD1. The CDR3 length is 14 residues. V gave up 6 bases and J gave up 5 bases; unmatched junction bases: 8. Germline lookup yields CDR1 SNHLY and CDR2 FYNNEI. CDR3 protein: CASRAGTGYNEQYF. CDR3 bases: TGTGCCAGCAGGGCCGGGACAGGGTATAACGAGCAGTACTTC.

This clone was observed a handful of times. The genes are TRBV19 and TRBJ2-6; D may be TRBD1 (6 bases). Between the trimmed V and J ends, which lost 8 bases and 0 bases, there was a span of 20 bases. Germline V gene lookup returns CDR1 LNHDA and CDR2 SQIVND (reference sequence). CDR3 length: 18 residues. The CDR3: CASRNTQGPNSGANVLTF. As DNA, the CDR3 is TGTGCCAGTCGAAATACCCAGGGGCCGAACTCTGGGGCCAACGTCCTGACTTTC. The full variable domain, rest sourced from reference TRBV19 and TRBJ2-6, is DGGITQSPKYLFRKEGQNVTLSCEQNLNHDAMYWYRQDPGQGLRLIYYSQIVNDFQKGDIAEGYSVSREKKESFPLTVTSAQKNPTAFYLCASRNTQGPNSGANVLTFGAGSRLTVL.

J is TRBJ1-1 and V is TRBV7-9, with D unresolved. This CDR3 region has 15 residues. Germline CDR1 SEHNR, CDR2 FQNEAQ (reference sequence). V was clipped by 6 bases and J by 4 bases, with 18 bases between them. As DNA, the CDR3 is TGTGCCAGCAGTCCAAGGTGTAGGGAGGGCACTGAAGCTTTCTTT. Translated, it gives CASSPRCREGTEAFF.

This chain links TRBV28 with TRBJ2-5, with D tentatively TRBD2 (6 bases). The CDR3 totals 11 residues. Deletions cut 5 bases from V and 5 bases from J, with 6 bases between. CDR1 is MDHEN and CDR2 is SYDVKM in the germline V gene. CDR3 nucleotide sequence: TGTGCCAGCAGTCGGGAGGAGACCCAGTACTTC. Residues: CASSREETQYF.

V and J are TRBV6-5 and TRBJ1-2; no clear D. Per the germline V gene, CDR1 is MNHEY and CDR2 is SVGAGI. The CDR3 runs to 13 residues. Trimming left V 0 bases short and J 7 bases short, with 9 bases between. CDR3 coding DNA: TGTGCCAGCAGTTACTCGAGTCGTGTTGGCTACACCTTC. This translates into CASSYSSRVGYTF.

The chain links TRBV13 to TRBJ2-3, with a tentative D call TRBD1 (6 bases). The length of the CDR3 is 16 residues. The germline V and J ends were trimmed by 4 bases and 2 bases, with 16 bases remaining between them. From germline, CDR1 is PRHDT and CDR2 FYEKMQ (reference sequence). The CDR3 loop reads CASSSYRVPTTDTQYF. For the CDR3, the DNA is TGTGCCAGCAGCTCCTACAGGGTCCCCACCACAGATACGCAGTATTTT.

The chain links TRBV5-1 to TRBJ1-3; D is unclear. Germline lookup yields CDR1 SGHRS and CDR2 YFSETQ. This CDR3 spans 13 amino acids. Trimming pared 4 bases from V and 1 base from J, leaving 6 bases between. The CDR3 coding sequence is TGCGCCAGCAGCCCAGTATCTGGAAACACCATATATTTT. This translates into CASSPVSGNTIYF.

The gene calls are TRBV21-1 and TRBJ1-6; the table's D call TRBD1 went unverified against the DNA. TRBV21-1 is marked as a pseudogene. The CDR3 is 15 amino acids. CDR3: CAKSVRGRLESPLHF. As DNA, the CDR3 is TGTGCCAAAAGCGTCAGGGGGCGTTTGGAATCACCCCTCCACTTT.

This clone was detected only once. The chain carries TRBV29-1 and TRBJ2-1; 7 bases align to TRBD1. Trimming removed 3 bases from V and 8 bases from J; junction bases left unmatched: 10. The CDR3 runs to 14 residues. Looked up from germline, CDR1 is SQVTM and CDR2 is ANQGSEA. The CDR3 sequence: CSVDRGPSTHEQFF. For the CDR3, the DNA is TGCAGCGTTGATAGGGGGCCTAGTACCCATGAGCAGTTCTTC.

J is TRBJ1-6 and V is TRBV27, with D maybe TRBD1 (5 bases). The CDR3 runs 16 residues. Germline loops: CDR1 MNHEY, CDR2 SMNVEV (reference sequence). V lost 2 bases, J lost 9 bases, and 17 bases lay in between. The CDR3 loop is CASSLIFRVGFSPLHF. The CDR3 region has the DNA TGTGCCAGCAGTTTAATTTTCAGGGTAGGATTTTCACCCCTCCACTTT.

J is TRBJ2-3 and V is TRBV7-9; no firm D call. This CDR3 spans 12 amino acids. Trimming cost V 6 bases and J 2 bases, with 6 bases left between them. In germline, CDR1 is SEHNR, CDR2 FQNEAQ (reference sequence). DNA for the CDR3: TGTGCCAGCAGTTATAACACAGATACGCAGTATTTT. Protein: CASSYNTDTQYF.